A selection of T cell receptor beta chains follows, all from one sample in a study of T cell responses to AZD1222 COVID-19 vaccine. TCRdb's table, derived via immunoSEQ multiplex PCR, lists solely in-frame clones and lacks some. The table lists about 150,000 clones, approximately 90% of them singletons. Sequenced material: peripheral blood, taken on day 0 of AZD1222 vaccination. The source is an adult in good health. The CDR3 runs from the conserved cysteine through the conserved F or W. A D gene is named only where the DNA matches it firmly. Expanded clones are given a class, and other clones once, few, many or no size at all.

TRBV5-1	TRBJ2-1	.	.	TGCGCCACCCACGGTGGGGGGCGCAATGAGCAGTTCTTC	CATHGGGRNEQFF
TRBV5-5	TRBJ2-5	TRBD2	once	TGTGCCAGCAGCTTGGCCGGTACAATAGCGGGGGGAACCTTACAAGAGACCCAGTACTTC	CASSLAGTIAGGTLQETQYF
TRBV6-5	TRBJ1-6	.	.	TGTGCCAGCAGCGCCACCCCCTCACCCCTCCACTTT	CASSATPSPLHF
TRBV5-4	TRBJ2-4	.	.	TGTGCCAGCAGCTTGGCCTCTCAGGGTGGGGACATTCAGTACTTC	CASSLASQGGDIQYF
TRBV6-5	TRBJ1-1	.	.	TGTGCCAGCAGCTACTTGGACGTCCTGAACACTGAAGCTTTCTTT	CASSYLDVLNTEAFF
TRBV12-3/TRBV12-4	TRBJ1-5	.	.	TGTGCCAGCAGTTTACAAAATCAGCCCCAGCATTTT	CASSLQNQPQHF
TRBV7-9	TRBJ1-2	TRBD1	.	TGTGCCAGCAGCTTAGGGACAGGGGATTCAGGCTACACCTTC	CASSLGTGDSGYTF
TRBV10-3	TRBJ2-3	.	.	TGTGCCATCAAGGGACCAATGGTCGCAGATACGCAGTATTTT	CAIKGPMVADTQYF
TRBV27	TRBJ1-5	.	.	TGTGCCAGCAGTCGACAGCTAAATCAGCCCCAGCATTTT	CASSRQLNQPQHF
TRBV2	TRBJ1-1	.	.	TGTGCCAGCAGGGGCGTCGCAGGCAGTGAAGCTTTCTTT	CASRGVAGSEAFF
TRBV11-2	TRBJ2-1	TRBD2	.	TGTGCCAGCAGCCCCGGACTAGCGGCAAGGCAGTTCTTC	CASSPGLAARQFF
TRBV11-2	TRBJ2-1	.	.	TGTGCCAGCACCTCGTTGAAGACATCTTCCTACAATGAGCAGTTCTTC	CASTSLKTSSYNEQFF
TRBV5-6	TRBJ2-3	TRBD2	.	TGTGCCAGCAGCTTGAGTAGCGGGGACCGGCCCGATACGCAGTATTTT	CASSLSSGDRPDTQYF
TRBV2	TRBJ2-1	.	.	TGTGCCAGCAGTGTATCGGGGAGGAGCTCCTACAATGAGCAGTTCTTC	CASSVSGRSSYNEQFF
TRBV7-8	TRBJ1-1	.	.	TGTGCCAGCAGCTTAGGGCGCTCTCCTGAAGCTTTCTTT	CASSLGRSPEAFF
TRBV7-2	TRBJ2-1	.	.	TGTGCCAGCAGCCCGGGGGGCGGGGGCCGGGGAGATGAGCAGTTCTTC	CASSPGGGGRGDEQFF
TRBV28	TRBJ1-1	.	.	TGTGCCAGCAGCGTAACAGCCGCAGCTTTCTTT	CASSVTAAAFF
TRBV2	TRBJ2-7	TRBD2	.	TGTGCCAGCGGGAGTAGCGGGAACTACGAGCAGTACTTC	CASGSSGNYEQYF
TRBV4-1	TRBJ1-5	TRBD1	.	TGCGCCAGCAGCCAGCTGGGAGCAGGGGGCTGGGGCAATCAGCCCCAGCATTTT	CASSQLGAGGWGNQPQHF
TRBV6-2/TRBV6-3	TRBJ1-5	.	.	TGTGCCAGCAGTTCGAGGGATCAACAGCCCCAGCATTTT	CASSSRDQQPQHF
TRBV19	TRBJ2-2	TRBD2	.	TGTGCCAGTAGTATCGAGCGGGGTAGCGGGGAGCTGTTTTTT	CASSIERGSGELFF
TRBV4-3	TRBJ2-7	.	.	TGCGCCAGCAGCCAAGATCGGGGCTCGGACTACGAGCAGTACTTC	CASSQDRGSDYEQYF
TRBV9	TRBJ2-1	.	.	TGTGCCAGCAGCGTCGCCCCAGACCTTAGGGCACTATCCTCTCACAATGAGCAGTTCTTC	CASSVAPDLRALSSHNEQFF
TRBV5-1	TRBJ2-1	TRBD2	.	TGCGCCAGCAGCGCATTAGCGGGGGGGATCTACAATGAGCAGTTCTTC	CASSALAGGIYNEQFF
TRBV19	TRBJ2-3	.	.	TGTGCCAGTAGTATCGGGCCGCAGCAGTATTTT	CASSIGPQQYF
TRBV6-5	TRBJ2-1	.	.	TGTGCCAGCAGTTACGTCGGGAATGAGCAGTTCTTC	CASSYVGNEQFF
TRBV10-3	TRBJ2-3	.	.	TGTGCCATCAGGGCGGGGGCACCCACAGATACGCAGTATTTT	CAIRAGAPTDTQYF
TRBV5-1	TRBJ1-5	.	.	TGCGCCAGCAGTGAAGACAATAGCAATCAGCCCCAGCATTTT	CASSEDNSNQPQHF
TRBV5-4	TRBJ1-1	TRBD1	.	TGTGCCAGCAGCTCCAGACAGGGAGGGGGGAACACTGAAGCTTTCTTT	CASSSRQGGGNTEAFF
TRBV6-5	TRBJ1-1	.	.	TGTGCCAGCAGTTACACCGACAGCCACACTGAAGCTTTCTTT	CASSYTDSHTEAFF
TRBV3-1/TRBV3-2	TRBJ1-1	TRBD1	.	TGTGCCAGCAGCCCGGACAGGGGAAGGTACACTGAAGCTTTCTTT	CASSPDRGRYTEAFF
TRBV6-2/TRBV6-3	TRBJ2-7	.	.	TGTGCCAGCAGTTACTCGATGCGTAACAGGGCGGACAACGAGCAGTACTTC	CASSYSMRNRADNEQYF
TRBV9	TRBJ2-1	TRBD2	.	TGTGCCAGCAGCGTAGAAGCGGGGATATACTACAATGAGCAGTTCTTC	CASSVEAGIYYNEQFF
TRBV5-1	TRBJ1-1	TRBD1	.	TGCGCCAGCAGCCTTGGTAGGACAGGGGGATGGGAAAACACTGAAGCTTTCTTT	CASSLGRTGGWENTEAFF
TRBV5-8	TRBJ2-7	TRBD1	.	TGTGCCAGCAGCTTGCGAGGGTCAGGGGGCGCCTACGAGCAGTACTTC	CASSLRGSGGAYEQYF
TRBV2	TRBJ1-1	.	.	TGTGCCAGCGGAAGTGTTATGAACACTGAAGCTTTCTTT	CASGSVMNTEAFF
TRBV28	TRBJ1-2	TRBD1	.	TGTGCCAGCAGTTTACAGGGGGCAGATCTGGGTGGCTACACCTTC	CASSLQGADLGGYTF
TRBV7-2	TRBJ1-1	.	.	TGTGCCAGCAGCATGGTAGGGTGGAACACTGAAGCTTTCTTT	CASSMVGWNTEAFF
TRBV12-3/TRBV12-4	TRBJ1-2	.	.	TGTGCCAGCACACCCCGTAGTAACTATGGCTACACCTTC	CASTPRSNYGYTF
TRBV4-2	TRBJ2-5	.	.	TGTGCCAGCAGCCAAGACACTGCGAGGGAGACCCAGTACTTC	CASSQDTARETQYF
TRBV7-2	TRBJ2-2	.	.	TGTGCCAGCAGCTCGATGTCTCACGGGGAGCTGTTTTTT	CASSSMSHGELFF
TRBV14	TRBJ2-3	.	.	TGTGCCAGCAGCCTTGGGGTACGCACAGATACGCAGTATTTT	CASSLGVRTDTQYF
TRBV7-9	TRBJ2-7	.	once	TGTGCCAGCAGCTTAGCCGGGGACCACGAGCAGTACTTC	CASSLAGDHEQYF
TRBV6-6	TRBJ1-2	.	.	TGTGCCAGCTCCCCCCGGGGGGAAGGCTACACCTTC	CASSPRGEGYTF
TRBV29-1	TRBJ2-7	TRBD2	.	TGCAGCGTTGTCCGGCTAGCGGGGTACGAGCAGTACTTC	CSVVRLAGYEQYF
TRBV5-6	TRBJ1-2	TRBD1	.	TGTGCCAGCAGCCCAAGGGGACAGGGAATTGTTGGCTACACCTTC	CASSPRGQGIVGYTF
TRBV27	TRBJ2-1	TRBD1	.	TGTGCCAGCAATCGACAGGGTAGCTCCTACAATGAGCAGTTCTTC	CASNRQGSSYNEQFF
TRBV7-9	TRBJ2-1	TRBD2	.	TGTGCCAGCAGCCCACCCCTCGGACTAGCGGCCGGCAATGAGCAGTTCTTC	CASSPPLGLAAGNEQFF